This T cell receptor beta chain appears in the sequencing data of a study of shared clonotypes between healthy human individuals. CDR1 and CDR2 from the germline V gene are PRHDT and FYEKMQ (reference sequence). V was trimmed by 0 bases and J by 2 bases, leaving 10 bases between them. CDR3 length equals 15 residues. TCRdb keeps only in-frame clones here, not all; method: immunoSEQ multiplex PCR. This table holds millions of clones, about 95% found once. Terminally differentiated effector memory CD45RA+ cells were excluded from the naive CD8 cells, which were CD45RO-negative and positively selected for CCR7.

The chain joins TRBV13 to TRBJ2-5; a weak D match, TRBD1 (6 bases). Sequencing was carried out using naive CD8+ T cells sorted from blood. This receptor was taken from a man younger than 35 in good health. Here the CDR3 DNA reads TGTGCCAGCAGCTTAGGGCGCACAGGGCAAGAGACCCAGTACTTC. Its protein is CASSLGRTGQETQYF.